This T cell receptor (beta chain) was recovered during a study of cytomegalovirus exposure and HLA in healthy donors. Germline lookup yields CDR1 MNHNS and CDR2 SASEGT. The CDR3 has 15 residues. The trim removed 7 bases at V and 0 bases at J, leaving 7 bases unmatched. Concerning this clone itself: Its specificity is unknown.

A multiplex PCR was run with 60 Vbeta primers and 13 Jbeta primers. The method was immunoSEQ multiplex PCR; TCRdb's version includes in-frame clones alone and lacks a portion of them. This sample has roughly 140,000 clones; around three quarters occur once, and the top ten carry 2.1%. General study points: A few CMV-associated chains proved CMV antigen-specific in vitro. For TCR beta chains, V- and J-gene trimming was later linked to a missense DCLRE1C variant. Segments of the TCR beta V type were, in most cases, productive about 87% or about 30% of the time in an earlier analysis.

Material: PBMCs. This clonotype originated in a middle-aged man in good health and CMV-seronegative. V is TRBV6-1 and J is TRBJ1-1; 8 nucleotides line up with TRBD1. CDR3 sequence: CASIWTGLMNTEAFF. In DNA form, the CDR3 reads TGTGCCAGCATCTGGACAGGGCTCATGAACACTGAAGCTTTCTTT.